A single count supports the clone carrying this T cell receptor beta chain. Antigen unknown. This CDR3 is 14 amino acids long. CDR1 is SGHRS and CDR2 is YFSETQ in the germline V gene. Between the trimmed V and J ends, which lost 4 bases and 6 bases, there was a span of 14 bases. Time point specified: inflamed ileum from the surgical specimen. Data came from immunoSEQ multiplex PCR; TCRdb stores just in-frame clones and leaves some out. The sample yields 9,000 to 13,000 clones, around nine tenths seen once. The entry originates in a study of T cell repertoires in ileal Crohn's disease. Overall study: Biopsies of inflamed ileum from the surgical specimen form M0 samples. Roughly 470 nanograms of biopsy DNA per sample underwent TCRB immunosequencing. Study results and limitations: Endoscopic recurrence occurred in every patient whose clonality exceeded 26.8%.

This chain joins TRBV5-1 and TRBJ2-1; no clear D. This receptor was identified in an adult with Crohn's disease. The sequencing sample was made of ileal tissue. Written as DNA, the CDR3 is TGCGCCAGCAGCCCCCTACTGGCGGCCAATGAGCAGTTCTTC. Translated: CASSPLLAANEQFF.